These 9 T cell receptor beta chains were sequenced from one sample in a study of blood T cell repertoires in COVID-19. Sequencing used immunoSEQ multiplex PCR; TCRdb keeps in-frame clones, though not all of them. The sample yields 200,000 to 250,000 clones, roughly 84% seen once. Sequenced material: peripheral blood. These receptors originate from a woman older than 75 with active or convalescent COVID-19.

This chain joins TRBV11-2 and TRBJ1-2, with 12 bases matching TRBD1. J was trimmed by 3 bases and V by 7 bases; bases with no gene match: 12. The CDR3 covers 17 residues. CDR1 and CDR2 (germline): SGHAT, FQNNGV. The CDR3 spells CASNSRRDRGLDYGYTF. The DNA of the CDR3 is TGTGCCAGCAACTCCCGCAGGGACAGGGGGCTAGACTATGGCTACACCTTC.

This clone was observed once. The chain links TRBV5-4 to TRBJ2-6, with a possible D match to TRBD2 (5 bases). Germline CDR1 and CDR2: SGHNT and YYREEE (reference sequence). Trimming cost V 5 bases and J 0 bases, with 9 bases left between them. The CDR3 spans 15 residues. The CDR3 spells CASRARGSGANVLTF. CDR3 bases: TGTGCCAGCAGGGCCCGGGGCTCTGGGGCCAACGTCCTGACTTTC. The full variable domain, in which reference TRBV5-4 and TRBJ2-6 provide the parts outside the CDR3, is ETGVTQSPTHLIKTRGQQVTLRCSSQSGHNTVSWYQQALGQGPQFIFQYYREEENGRGNFPPRFSGLQFPNYSSELNVNALELDDSALYLCASRARGSGANVLTFGAGSRLTVL.

This sequence joins TRBV19 and TRBJ2-5; 12 bases map to TRBD2. This CDR3 comprises 15 residues. Trimming took 4 bases from V and 3 from J; bases not matched to a gene: 3. Germline CDR1 LNHDA, CDR2 SQIVND (reference sequence). This CDR3 is CASSSRTSGKETQYF. The CDR3 DNA reads as TGTGCCAGTAGTAGTCGGACTAGCGGGAAAGAGACCCAGTACTTC.

Notes on this clone: This CDR3 is also generated by other DNA sequences in the sample. The V and J genes are TRBV2 and TRBJ1-1; TRBD1 is a possible D gene (5 bases). The CDR3 spans 15 residues. Germline CDR1 is SNHLY and CDR2 is FYNNEI. The V gene lost 4 bases and the J gene lost 0 bases, with 12 bases spanning the gap. The CDR3 region is CASSGGGTLNTEAFF. In DNA, the CDR3 is TGTGCCAGCAGTGGGGGCGGCACTTTGAACACTGAAGCTTTCTTT.

V is TRBV11-3 and J is TRBJ2-1, with 12 nucleotides matching TRBD2. The trim removed 5 bases at V and 7 bases at J, leaving 6 bases unmatched. The CDR3 covers 15 residues. Germline loops: CDR1 SGHNT, CDR2 YENEEA. CDR3 loop: CASSPSGGARNEQFF. The CDR3 coding sequence is TGTGCCAGCAGCCCTAGCGGGGGGGCCAGGAATGAGCAGTTCTTC.

The V call is TRBV23-1, the J call TRBJ1-3; tentatively, D is TRBD1 (5 bases). TRBV23-1 is annotated as an ORF whose role is uncertain. V shed 4 bases and J shed 0 bases, with 10 bases lying between them. The CDR3 has 15 amino acids. The CDR3 reads CASSRLTASGNTIYF. In DNA form, the CDR3 reads TGCGCCAGCAGTCGTTTGACAGCCTCTGGAAACACCATATATTTT.

The V and J genes are TRBV7-6 and TRBJ2-1; 7 bases line up with TRBD2. Germline V gives CDR1 SGHVS, CDR2 FNYEAQ. V dropped 5 bases and J dropped 2; count of bases not matched to a gene: 9. The length of the CDR3 is 16 residues. The CDR3 nucleotides are TGTGCCAGCAGCCCCTTTGCGGGAGAAACCTACAATGAGCAGTTCTTC. Translating gives CASSPFAGETYNEQFF.

The rearrangement joins TRBV18 to TRBJ2-2, with TRBD2 identical over 13 bases. The germline gives CDR1 KGHSH, CDR2 LQKENI. The CDR3 sequence is 17 residues long. J was trimmed by 2 bases and V by 6 bases; bases with no gene match: 6. The CDR3 sequence is CASSPRTSGSNTGELFF. CDR3 nucleotides: TGTGCCAGCTCCCCAAGGACTAGCGGGAGTAACACCGGGGAGCTGTTTTTT.

This clone is a singleton in its sample. The chain combines TRBV28 with TRBJ1-3, with 7 bases that match TRBD1. This CDR3 spans 18 amino acids. The V gene's germline CDR1 is MDHEN and CDR2 SYDVKM. V trimming: 4 bases; J trimming: 1 base; junction bases outside the gene matches: 13. The CDR3 coding sequence is TGTGCCAGCAGTTCCCCCGGGCAGGGACAGCTTTCTGGAAACACCATATATTTT. The encoded protein is CASSSPGQGQLSGNTIYF.